This entry lists 14 T cell receptor beta chains sequenced from one sample in a study of tissue T cells after allogeneic stem cell transplantation. Time point denoted: mouse harvest day 7 after allogeneic transplant. Each mouse received 10^7 T-cell-depleted marrow cells plus 10^6 splenic CD5+ T cells by tail vein. The data were produced by immunoSEQ multiplex PCR, yet TCRdb's version contains in-frame clones alone and is incomplete. In the table there are almost 9,500 clones, roughly half of which are singletons. Sequenced material: gut tissue. These receptors were obtained from a female BALB/c mouse given C57BL/6 T cells with graft-versus-host disease after an allogeneic hematopoietic cell transplant.

In the case of this clone: Germline and genes here are mouse. From the germline J gene comes the end of the CDR3, since the read stops 1 residue before it. V gene TRBV26 combines with J gene TRBJ1-2; D remains ambiguous. Germline CDR1 is KGHPV and CDR2 is FQNQEV (reference sequence). The CDR3 loop spans 13 amino acids. Trimming removed 3 bases from V and 2 bases from J, with 7 bases in between. The sequenced part of the CDR3 DNA is TGTGCCAGCAGTCTAATTGGGAACTCCGACTACACC. Translation gives CASSLIGNSDYT. The whole CDR3 protein is CASSLIGNSDYTF.

With respect to this clone: Here the gene names and germline are mouse. The read finishes 1 residue shy of the CDR3 end, and the germline J gene is used to complete it. This chain links TRBV12-2 with TRBJ2-7; 9 bases map to TRBD1. CDR3 length: 14 residues. The germline gives CDR1 SGHLS, CDR2 HYDKME. Trimming took 0 bases from V and 5 from J; bases not matched to a gene: 4. CDR3 region: CASSLWDREDEQYF. The part of the CDR3 DNA that was read is TGTGCCAGCTCTCTCTGGGACAGGGAGGATGAACAGTAC.

As for this clone: Germline and genes here are mouse. The CDR3 end lies 1 residue beyond the end of the read and is filled in from the germline J gene. The gene calls are TRBV31 and TRBJ2-7; TRBD2 matches at 14 bases. V trimming: 0 bases; J trimming: 4 bases; junction bases outside the gene matches: 5. The germline gives CDR1 GKSSPN, CDR2 SITVG. The CDR3 loop spans 16 amino acids. The CDR3 protein is CAWSLRGLGGPYEQYF. The DNA read from the CDR3 is TGTGCCTGGAGTCTAAGGGGACTGGGGGGGCCTTATGAACAGTAC.

On this clone itself: The gene names here belong to mouse. The read terminates 1 residue before the CDR3 end, so the remaining end is supplied by the germline J gene. This chain links TRBV24 with TRBJ1-1; D is unclear. Germline assignment: CDR1 KGHTA and CDR2 FRNEEI. The CDR3 runs to 12 residues. V dropped 2 bases and J dropped 3 bases, with 4 bases sitting between them. CDR3 protein: CASSLRDTEVFF. The sequenced part of the CDR3 DNA is TGTGCCAGCAGTCTGCGGGACACAGAAGTCTTC.

Concerning this clone itself: Genes and germline come from the mouse. The sequenced fragment ends 1 residue before the CDR3 boundary, so the rest is inferred from the germline J gene. The J gene is TRBJ2-4, the V gene TRBV4; either TRBD1 or TRBD2 may supply D (5 bases each). The CDR3 spans 13 residues. Germline loops: CDR1 LGHDT, CDR2 YNNKQL (reference sequence). V shed 5 bases and J shed 4 bases, with 10 bases lying between them. The CDR3 sequence: CASSTGRKNTLYF. The DNA read from the CDR3 is TGTGCCAGCAGCACGGGACGGAAAAACACCTTGTAC.

This clone was seen more than once but under ten times. The genes are named according to mouse. CDR3 bases read: TGTGCCAGCAGGGGACAGAACAACCAGGCTCCGCTT. Its protein product is CASRGQNNQAPL. The whole CDR3 sequence is CASRGQNNQAPLF. The chain links TRBV19 to TRBJ1-5, with 7 bases matching TRBD1. Read data end 1 residue before the CDR3 end; the end is taken from the germline J gene. This CDR3 contains 13 residues. Per germline, CDR1 FNHDT and CDR2 SITEND (reference sequence). V shed 5 bases and J 1 base; nucleotides not matched to a gene: 0.

This clone was detected only a few times. Mouse gene names apply. The read stops 1 residue short of the end of the CDR3; the missing end is completed from the germline J gene. The chain links TRBV26 to TRBJ2-7, with 8 positions matching TRBD1. V lost 3 bases and J lost 6; bases outside the gene matches: 4. The CDR3 runs 13 residues. Germline-derived CDR1 and CDR2 are KGHPV and FQNQEV (reference sequence). Here the CDR3 reads CASSLQGASEQYF. The CDR3 bases that were read are TGTGCCAGCAGTCTCCAGGGGGCAAGTGAACAGTAC.

Notes on this clone: Genes and germline are mouse. The observed sequence ends 1 residue before the CDR3 terminus, with the missing tail filled in from the germline J gene. This chain uses TRBV26 with TRBJ1-2; 7 bases fit TRBD1. V gave up 4 bases and J gave up 0 bases; unmatched junction bases: 2. Per germline, CDR1 KGHPV and CDR2 FQNQEV (reference sequence). The CDR3 runs to 14 residues. The DNA read from the CDR3 is TGTGCCAGCAGTCGGGACAGCACAAACTCCGACTACACC. Protein: CASSRDSTNSDYT. The whole CDR3 reads CASSRDSTNSDYTF.

For this clone: Gene names and germline refer to mouse. This CDR3 is CASSFQEGDTQYF. The DNA read from the CDR3 is TGTGCCAGCAGCTTTCAGGAAGGGGACACCCAGTAC. The chain carries TRBV3 and TRBJ2-5; D is uncertain. The missing CDR3 end, 1 residue past where the read stops, is filled in from the germline J gene. In germline, CDR1 is SNHLY, CDR2 FYNGKV (reference sequence). The CDR3 covers 13 residues. Trimming pared 3 bases from V and 6 bases from J, leaving 10 bases between.

About this clone itself: The listed genes are named as in mouse. The sequence runs out 1 residue before the end of the CDR3; the remainder is reconstructed from the germline J gene. The chain joins TRBV17 to TRBJ2-1; the match to TRBD2 covers 7 bases. The CDR3 contains 14 residues. V lost 5 bases, J lost 0 bases, and 1 base stayed unmatched. The V gene's germline CDR1 is MNHDT and CDR2 YYDKIL. The CDR3 sequence: CASSLGDNYAEQFF. The covered CDR3 bases are TGTGCTAGCAGTCTGGGGGATAACTATGCTGAGCAGTTC.

Comments on this clone: The gene names here belong to mouse. The sequenced fragment ends 1 residue before the CDR3 boundary, so the rest is inferred from the germline J gene. The chain has TRBV26 and TRBJ2-5; 10 nucleotides line up with TRBD1. From germline, CDR1 is KGHPV and CDR2 FQNQEV (reference sequence). The CDR3 is 15 residues long. Trimming at V came to 5 bases and at J to 4 bases, leaving 6 bases not matched to a gene. The CDR3 reads CASSYLTGGKDTQYF. Partial CDR3 DNA: TGTGCCAGCAGTTATTTGACAGGGGGCAAAGACACCCAGTAC.

By share, this clone counts as medium-sized (0.01 to 0.1%). Germline and genes here are mouse. The part of the CDR3 DNA that was read is TGTGCCAGCAGCCAAGATCTGGGAGGGGAACAGTAC. Protein product: CASSQDLGGEQY. In full, the CDR3 reads CASSQDLGGEQYF. The chain joins TRBV5 to TRBJ2-7; TRBD2 might be the D (5 bases). Read sequence stops 1 residue before the CDR3 end, and the germline J gene provides the missing end. The germline V gene encodes CDR1 LGHNA and CDR2 YNLKQL (reference sequence). The CDR3 extends over 13 amino acids. Trimming shortened V by 0 bases and J by 7 bases, and 10 bases separated the two germline ends.

In regard to this clone: Gene names refer to mouse genes. The part of the CDR3 DNA that was read is TGTGCCAGCAGTCGAGGGGACTATAATTCGCCCCTCTAC. This codes for CASSRGDYNSPLY. The CDR3 in full is CASSRGDYNSPLYF. The chain couples TRBV26 to TRBJ1-6; tentative D call: TRBD1 (5 bases). The missing CDR3 end, 1 residue past where the read stops, is filled in from the germline J gene. TRBJ1-6 is flagged as an ORF with uncertain function. V shed 4 bases and J shed 3 bases, with 7 bases lying between them. CDR1 and CDR2 from the germline V gene are KGHPV and FQNQEV (reference sequence). This CDR3 spans 14 amino acids.

As for this clone: Gene and germline names: mouse. The read comes to an end 1 residue before the CDR3 does, leaving the germline J gene to fill in the end. This chain joins TRBV26 and TRBJ2-4; D is undetermined. This CDR3 region has 14 residues. Germline values: CDR1 KGHPV, CDR2 FQNQEV (reference sequence). V was clipped by 3 bases and J by 0 bases, with 7 bases between them. The sequenced CDR3 bases are TGTGCCAGCAGTCTTCCGTTTAGTCAAAACACCTTGTAC. Translation: CASSLPFSQNTLY. The whole CDR3 protein is CASSLPFSQNTLYF.